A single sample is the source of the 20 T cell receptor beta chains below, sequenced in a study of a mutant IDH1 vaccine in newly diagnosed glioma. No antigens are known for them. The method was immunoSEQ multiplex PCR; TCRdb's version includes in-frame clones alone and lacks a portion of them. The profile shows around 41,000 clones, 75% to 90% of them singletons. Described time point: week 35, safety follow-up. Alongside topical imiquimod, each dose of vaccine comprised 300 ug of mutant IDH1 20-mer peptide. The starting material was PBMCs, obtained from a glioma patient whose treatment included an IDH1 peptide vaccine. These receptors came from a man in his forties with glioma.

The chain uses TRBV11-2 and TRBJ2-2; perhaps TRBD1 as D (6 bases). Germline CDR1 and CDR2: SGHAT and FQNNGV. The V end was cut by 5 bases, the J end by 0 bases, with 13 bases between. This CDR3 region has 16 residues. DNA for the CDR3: TGTGCCAGCAGCCGAATACAGGGCCCGAACACCGGGGAGCTGTTTTTT. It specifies CASSRIQGPNTGELFF.

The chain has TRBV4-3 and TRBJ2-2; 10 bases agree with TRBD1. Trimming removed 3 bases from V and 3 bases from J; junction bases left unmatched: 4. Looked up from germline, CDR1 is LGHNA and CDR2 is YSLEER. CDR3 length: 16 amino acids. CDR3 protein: CASSQRGQGHTGELFF. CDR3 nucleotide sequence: TGCGCCAGCAGCCAGAGGGGACAGGGGCACACCGGGGAGCTGTTTTTT.

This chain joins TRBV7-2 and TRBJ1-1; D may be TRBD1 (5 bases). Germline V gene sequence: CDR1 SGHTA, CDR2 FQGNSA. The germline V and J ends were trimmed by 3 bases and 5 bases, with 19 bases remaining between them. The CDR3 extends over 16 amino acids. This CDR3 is CASSFFLASEGTEAFF. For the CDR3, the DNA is TGTGCCAGCAGCTTTTTCCTCGCCTCGGAGGGGACTGAAGCTTTCTTT.

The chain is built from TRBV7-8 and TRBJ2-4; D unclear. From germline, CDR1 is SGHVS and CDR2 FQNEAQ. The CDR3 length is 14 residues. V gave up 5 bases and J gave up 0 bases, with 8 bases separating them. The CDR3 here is CASSPWEAKNIQYF. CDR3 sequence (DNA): TGTGCCAGCAGCCCCTGGGAAGCCAAAAACATTCAGTACTTC.

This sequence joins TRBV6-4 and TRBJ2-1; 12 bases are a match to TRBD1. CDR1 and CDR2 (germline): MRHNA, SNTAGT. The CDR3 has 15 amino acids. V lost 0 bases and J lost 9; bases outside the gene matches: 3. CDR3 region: CASSDSGTGGSEQFF. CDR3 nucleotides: TGTGCCAGCAGTGACTCAGGGACAGGGGGCTCTGAGCAGTTCTTC.

Here the CDR3 DNA reads TGTGCCTGGGCAAGGGACCGTACCCAGTACTTC. The encoded protein is CAWARDRTQYF. V usage is TRBV30 and J usage is TRBJ2-5, with D tentatively TRBD1 or TRBD2 (5 bases each). CDR1 is GTSNPN, CDR2 SVGIG, per germline (reference sequence). Trimming shortened V by 5 bases and J by 8 bases, and 12 bases separated the two germline ends. The CDR3 has 11 residues.

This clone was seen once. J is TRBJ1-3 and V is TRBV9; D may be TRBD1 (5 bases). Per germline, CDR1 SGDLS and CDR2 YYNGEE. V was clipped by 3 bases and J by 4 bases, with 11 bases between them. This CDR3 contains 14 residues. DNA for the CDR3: TGTGCCAGCAGCGCCCAAGGGGTCGGAAACACCATATATTTT. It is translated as CASSAQGVGNTIYF.

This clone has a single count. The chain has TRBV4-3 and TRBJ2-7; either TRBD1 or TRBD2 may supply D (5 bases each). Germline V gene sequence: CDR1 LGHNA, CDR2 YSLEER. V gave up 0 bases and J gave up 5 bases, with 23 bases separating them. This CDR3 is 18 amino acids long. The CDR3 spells CASSQDSASAAGSHEQYF. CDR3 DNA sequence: TGCGCCAGCAGCCAAGACAGTGCTTCTGCGGCAGGGAGCCACGAGCAGTACTTC.

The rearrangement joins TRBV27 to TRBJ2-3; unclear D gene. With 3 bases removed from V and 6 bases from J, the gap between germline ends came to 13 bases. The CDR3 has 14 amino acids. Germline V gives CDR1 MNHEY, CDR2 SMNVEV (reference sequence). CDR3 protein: CASSFGLEGDTQYF. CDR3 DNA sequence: TGTGCCAGCAGTTTTGGCCTAGAAGGGGATACGCAGTATTTT.

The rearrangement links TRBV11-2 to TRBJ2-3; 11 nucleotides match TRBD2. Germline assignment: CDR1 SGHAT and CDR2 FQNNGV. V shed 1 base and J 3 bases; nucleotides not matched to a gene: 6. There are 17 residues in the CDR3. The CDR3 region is CASSLVLAGGGTDTQYF. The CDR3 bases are TGTGCCAGCAGCTTAGTTCTAGCGGGAGGCGGGACAGATACGCAGTATTTT.

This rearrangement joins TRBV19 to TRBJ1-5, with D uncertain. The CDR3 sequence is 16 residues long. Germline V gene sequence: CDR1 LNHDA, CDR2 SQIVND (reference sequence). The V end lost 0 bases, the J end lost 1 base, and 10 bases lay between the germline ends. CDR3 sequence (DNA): TGTGCCAGTAGTATAGACGCAGCCCGAAGCAATCAGCCCCAGCATTTT. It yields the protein CASSIDAARSNQPQHF.

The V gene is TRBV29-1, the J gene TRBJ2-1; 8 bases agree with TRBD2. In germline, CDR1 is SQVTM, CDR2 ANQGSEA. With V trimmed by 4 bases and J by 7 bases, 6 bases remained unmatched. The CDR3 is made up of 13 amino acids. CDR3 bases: TGCAGCGTTGTTGGCGGGAGGAGGAATGAGCAGTTCTTC. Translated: CSVVGGRRNEQFF.

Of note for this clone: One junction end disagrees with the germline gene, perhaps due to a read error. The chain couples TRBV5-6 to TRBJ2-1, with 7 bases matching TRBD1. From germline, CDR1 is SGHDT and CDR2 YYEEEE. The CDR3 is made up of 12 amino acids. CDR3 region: CASSLGGGGIVF. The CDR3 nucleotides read TGTGCCAGCAGCTTGGGAGGGGGCGGAATTGTCTTC. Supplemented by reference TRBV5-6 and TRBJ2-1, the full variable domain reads DAGVTQSPTHLIKTRGQQVTLRCSPKSGHDTVSWYQQALGQGPQFIFQYYEEEERQRGNFPDRFSGHQFPNYSSELNVNALLLGDSALYLCASSLGGGGIVFGPGTRLTVL.

The CDR3 bases are TGTGCCAGCAGCCCGATCAATAATCAGCCCCAGCATTTT. It codes for CASSPINNQPQHF. The V gene is TRBV7-9, the J gene TRBJ1-5; D gene uncertain. In germline, CDR1 is SEHNR, CDR2 FQNEAQ (reference sequence). This CDR3 contains 13 residues. The ends were cut back, 5 bases at V and 4 bases at J, with 9 bases in the middle.

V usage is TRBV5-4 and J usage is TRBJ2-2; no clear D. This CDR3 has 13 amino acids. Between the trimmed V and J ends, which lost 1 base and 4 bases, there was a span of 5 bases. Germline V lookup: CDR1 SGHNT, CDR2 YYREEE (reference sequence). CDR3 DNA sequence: TGTGCCAGCAGCTTGAGCGTCACCGGGGAGCTGTTTTTT. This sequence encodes CASSLSVTGELFF.

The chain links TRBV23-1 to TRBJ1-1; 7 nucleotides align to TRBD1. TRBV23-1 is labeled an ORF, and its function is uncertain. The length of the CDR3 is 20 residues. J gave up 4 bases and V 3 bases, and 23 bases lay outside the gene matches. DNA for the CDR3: TGCGCCAGCAGTCACCGCCTCCGTGAAGGGGGCTATGAGGAATCCACTGAAGCTTTCTTT. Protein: CASSHRLREGGYEESTEAFF.

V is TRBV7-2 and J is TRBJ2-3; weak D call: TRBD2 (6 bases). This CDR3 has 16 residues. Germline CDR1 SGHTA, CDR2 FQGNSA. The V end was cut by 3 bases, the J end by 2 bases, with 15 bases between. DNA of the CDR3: TGTGCCAGCAGCTTCAGGACCGGACTACCCACAGATACGCAGTATTTT. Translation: CASSFRTGLPTDTQYF.

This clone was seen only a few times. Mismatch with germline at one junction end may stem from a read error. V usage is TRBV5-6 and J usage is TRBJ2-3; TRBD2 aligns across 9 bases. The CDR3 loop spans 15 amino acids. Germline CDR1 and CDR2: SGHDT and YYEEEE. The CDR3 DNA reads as TGTGCCAGCAGCTCTTGGGGGACTAGCATAGATACGCAGTATTTT. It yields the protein CASSSWGTSIDTQYF.

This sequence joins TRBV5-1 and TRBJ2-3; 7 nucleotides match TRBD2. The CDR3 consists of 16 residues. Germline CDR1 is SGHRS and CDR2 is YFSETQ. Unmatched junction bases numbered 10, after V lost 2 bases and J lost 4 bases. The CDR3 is CASSFWATSPPDTQYF. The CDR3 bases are TGCGCCAGCAGCTTCTGGGCGACTAGCCCCCCAGATACGCAGTATTTT. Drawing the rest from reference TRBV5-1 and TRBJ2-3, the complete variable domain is KAGVTQTPRYLIKTRGQQVTLSCSPISGHRSVSWYQQTPGQGLQFLFEYFSETQRNKGNFPGRFSGRQFSNSRSEMNVSTLELGDSALYLCASSFWATSPPDTQYFGPGTRLTVL.

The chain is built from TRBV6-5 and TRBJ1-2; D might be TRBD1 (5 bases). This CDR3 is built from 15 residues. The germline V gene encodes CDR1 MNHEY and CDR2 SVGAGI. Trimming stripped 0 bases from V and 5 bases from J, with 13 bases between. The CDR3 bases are TGTGCCAGCAGTTACTCTGGTGCAGGGAGTTATGGCTACACCTTC. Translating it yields CASSYSGAGSYGYTF.